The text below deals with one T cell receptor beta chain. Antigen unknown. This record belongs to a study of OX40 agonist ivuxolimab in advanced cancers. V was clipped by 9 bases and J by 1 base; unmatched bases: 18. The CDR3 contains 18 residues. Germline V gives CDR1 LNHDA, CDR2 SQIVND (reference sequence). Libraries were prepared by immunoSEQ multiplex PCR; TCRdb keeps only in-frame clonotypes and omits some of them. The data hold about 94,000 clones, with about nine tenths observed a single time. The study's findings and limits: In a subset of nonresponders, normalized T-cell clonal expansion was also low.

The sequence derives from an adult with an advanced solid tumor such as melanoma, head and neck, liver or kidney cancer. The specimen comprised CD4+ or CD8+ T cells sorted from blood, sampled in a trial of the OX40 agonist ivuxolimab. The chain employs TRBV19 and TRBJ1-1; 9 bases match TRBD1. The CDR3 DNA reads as TGTGCCAGCTCTCCTGGACAGGGGAGGGGATCGTGGAACACTGAAGCTTTCTTT. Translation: CASSPGQGRGSWNTEAFF.